These T cell receptor beta chains were read from a single sample in a study of monozygotic twins with inflammatory bowel disease. TCRdb re-called the 5' RACE reads and shows each CDR3 protein once, DNA omitted. There are about 330,000 distinct CDR3 sequences in the sample, with approximately 2% held by the top ten. The sample consisted of blood. The receptors originated from a human donor with ulcerative colitis or Crohn's disease, or a healthy co-twin of an affected twin (not recorded which). Each CDR3 is given with its conserved first and last residue.

J	V	CDR3
TRBJ2-7	TRBV20-1	CSAPTGGLSYEQYF
TRBJ2-1	TRBV28	CASSLNAAASGYNEQFF
TRBJ1-1	TRBV28	CASSFPFYHSQNTEAFF
TRBJ2-7	TRBV7-2	CASSDATNRAFSYEQYF
TRBJ1-3	TRBV7-2	CASSYFTGTLSGNTIYF
TRBJ2-5	TRBV12-3/TRBV12-4	CASSGNGGGQETQYF
TRBJ2-7	TRBV28	CASSFTSGSDEQYF
TRBJ2-1	TRBV12-3/TRBV12-4	CASSATVNEQFF
TRBJ2-4	TRBV19	CASSTQGDIQYF
TRBJ1-4	TRBV14	CASSQESIGGEKLFF
TRBJ2-1	TRBV9	CASSPAGSSYNEQFF
TRBJ2-5	TRBV12-3/TRBV12-4	CASRLTGQETQYF
TRBJ2-7	TRBV6-2/TRBV6-3	CATSDSYEQYF
TRBJ2-7	TRBV12-3/TRBV12-4	CASSPFYGQGGQYF
TRBJ2-3	TRBV7-2	CASSLEGAIDTQYF
TRBJ1-4	TRBV20-1	CSAPRDTDEKLFF
TRBJ1-2	TRBV28	CASSSGLGYTF
TRBJ1-2	TRBV28	CASSYRLNYGYTF
TRBJ2-5	TRBV4-1	CASSQREKVFQETQYF
TRBJ2-1	TRBV7-9	CASSPPGSAYNEQFF
TRBJ2-5	TRBV7-2	CASSLWSGETQYF
TRBJ1-2	TRBV6-5	CASSHPRGEAYGYTF
TRBJ2-7	TRBV4-2	CASSQVKQGAYEQYF
TRBJ2-6	TRBV10-3	CAISETDRPTSGANVLTF
TRBJ2-1	TRBV5-1	CASSLTWNEQFF
TRBJ2-3	TRBV4-1	CASSQVIFEGDRGTDTQYF
TRBJ2-2	TRBV29-1	CSVLGDTGELFF
TRBJ2-5	TRBV5-1	CASKRGGEGTQYF
TRBJ1-3	TRBV5-4	CASSLTGPGNTIYF
TRBJ2-5	TRBV30	CAWRLGGGETQYF
TRBJ2-3	TRBV7-9	CASSLRESDTQYF
TRBJ1-6	TRBV30	CAWSVSWDTDLSPLHF
TRBJ2-1	TRBV20-1	CSAGGRQKRNNEQFF
TRBJ2-2	TRBV12-3/TRBV12-4	CASSFVRSGELFF
TRBJ2-1	TRBV2	CASSQIRARQFF
TRBJ1-2	TRBV7-2	CASSFSGTANYGYTF
TRBJ1-3	TRBV14	CASSRSGAGNTIYF
TRBJ2-7	TRBV7-2	CASSLDSVSLYEQYF
TRBJ1-1	TRBV7-2	CASSLRVSGSFF
TRBJ1-2	TRBV15	CATSRDSVNYGYTF
TRBJ1-5	TRBV6-2/TRBV6-3	CASTTVGGGNQPQHF
TRBJ2-7	TRBV6-1	CASAVQGENDEQYF
TRBJ2-5	TRBV3-1	CASSQDRAQETQYF
TRBJ1-5	TRBV28	CASSLLLGQSQPQHF
TRBJ2-2	TRBV5-1	CASSLEPGELFF
TRBJ1-1	TRBV6-5	CASSYSNRGNTEAFF
TRBJ2-7	TRBV10-3	CAISETGTIYEQYF
TRBJ2-1	TRBV12-3/TRBV12-4	CASSLDHNNEQFF
TRBJ1-5	TRBV18	CASSPAGSERPQHF
TRBJ1-1	TRBV4-1	CASSYEVRGEAFF
TRBJ1-1	TRBV5-1	CASSLGREGRSEAFF
TRBJ1-5	TRBV6-2/TRBV6-3	CASSSREREPQHF
TRBJ2-3	TRBV29-1	CSVLYAQGSTQYF
TRBJ1-6	TRBV12-3/TRBV12-4	CASSFDRGDSPLHF
TRBJ2-1	TRBV27	CASSGLAGGSSYNEQFF
TRBJ2-3	TRBV3-1	CASSFMSDADTQYF
TRBJ2-7	TRBV12-3/TRBV12-4	CASRTQGAYEQYF
TRBJ2-2	TRBV6-2/TRBV6-3	CASSFRQGQTGELFF